This record concerns one T cell receptor beta chain sequence. Germline V gene data show CDR1 as SGHNT and CDR2 as YYREEE (reference sequence). Trimming stripped 5 bases from V and 10 bases from J, with 28 bases between. The CDR3 is 17 amino acids. The libraries were made with immunoSEQ v3.0 at survey level. Some clones are missing from TCRdb's copy, which holds only in-frame ones; the method was immunoSEQ multiplex PCR. Of under 30,000 clones in the sample, 90% to 95% were seen once. This record belongs to a study of long-term antiretroviral therapy in people with HIV. V gene TRBV5-4 combines with J gene TRBJ2-1, with a weak D call TRBD2 (5 bases). The clonotype was recovered from a man aged 25 to 45 with HIV. Specimen: unsorted PBMCs, collected about 6.6 years after starting antiretroviral therapy. CDR3 sequence: CASSRDRWSNTVTEQFF. CDR3 bases: TGTGCCAGCAGTCGGGATAGGTGGAGCAACACCGTTACGGAGCAGTTCTTC.